Sequencing of this T cell receptor beta chain was carried out in a study of siplizumab effects on memory and regulatory T cells. Findings of the study overall: No naive or memory phenotype could be assigned to roughly 80-97% of proliferating clones. Unstimulated naive T cells seemed to show more diversity than memory cells did, and they also seemed to be among the major contributors to the alloresponse. Left unconfirmed was the suppressive function of proliferating Tregs from siplizumab cultures.

Sequencing was performed with immunoSEQ multiplex PCR; in TCRdb, only in-frame clones are kept and a portion is missing. The table has about 110,000 clones, roughly 92% seen once. This CDR3 has 11 amino acids. Trimming took 6 bases from V and 2 from J, leaving 3 bases between them. CDR1 is MNHEY, CDR2 SVGAGI, per germline. As regards this clone: What it recognizes is unknown.

The receptor comes from a human donor in good health. The V gene is TRBV6-5, the J gene TRBJ2-3; D uncertain. Sequencing was carried out using CD4+ T cells sorted from blood. The CDR3 reads CASRVTDTQYF. CDR3 sequence (DNA): TGTGCCAGCAGGGTCACAGATACGCAGTATTTT.